Detailed here is one T cell receptor (beta chain). Its antigen is not identified. Profiled with immunoSEQ multiplex PCR; TCRdb holds only in-frame clones, not every one. Here the sample spans about 81,000 clones, roughly 90% being singletons. Related graft donors supplied nonmyeloablative bone marrow transplants, and mixed chimerism was transient. Unstimulated regulatory T cells (CD4+CD25+CD127-), CD4+CD25- non-regulatory cells, CD4 and CD8 cells were FACS-sorted from thawed PBMCs. This sample stems from a study of Tregs in tolerant kidney transplant recipients. Study findings and constraints: Findings come from small patient numbers and require larger validation. For some patients, primers changed over time, blocking nucleotide-level comparison.

Germline V gene data show CDR1 as LNHDA and CDR2 as SQIVND (reference sequence). The CDR3 extends over 14 amino acids. Trimming left V 3 bases short and J 2 bases short, with 10 bases between. Sequenced here: CD4+ T cells from blood (PBMCs), sampled 24 months after the transplant. The rearrangement uses TRBV19 and TRBJ2-5; TRBD1 is a possible D gene (6 bases). The TCR was taken from a human patient who received a combined kidney and bone marrow transplant. The T cells may partly be graft donor cells. DNA of the CDR3: TGTGCCAGTAGTATGTTGGACAGACAAGAGACCCAGTACTTC. Its protein is CASSMLDRQETQYF. Full variable domain (outside the CDR3, taken from reference TRBV19 and TRBJ2-5): DGGITQSPKYLFRKEGQNVTLSCEQNLNHDAMYWYRQDPGQGLRLIYYSQIVNDFQKGDIAEGYSVSREKKESFPLTVTSAQKNPTAFYLCASSMLDRQETQYFGPGTRLLVL.